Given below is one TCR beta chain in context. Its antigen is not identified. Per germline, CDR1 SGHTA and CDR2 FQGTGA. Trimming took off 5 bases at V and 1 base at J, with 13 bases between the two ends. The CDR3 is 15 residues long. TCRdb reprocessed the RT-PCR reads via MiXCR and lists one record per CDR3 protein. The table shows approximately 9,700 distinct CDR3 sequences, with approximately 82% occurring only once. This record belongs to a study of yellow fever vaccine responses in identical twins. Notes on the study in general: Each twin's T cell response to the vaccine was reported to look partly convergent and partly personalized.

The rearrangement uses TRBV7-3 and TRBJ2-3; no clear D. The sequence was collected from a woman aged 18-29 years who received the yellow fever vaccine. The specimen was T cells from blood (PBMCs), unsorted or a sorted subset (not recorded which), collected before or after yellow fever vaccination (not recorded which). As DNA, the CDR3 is TGTGCCAGCAGCCCCGGTTGGCAGCGCACAGATACGCAGTATTTT. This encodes CASSPGWQRTDTQYF.